Listed below are T cell receptor beta chains from one sample, sequenced in a study of T-cell reconstitution after alpha-beta-depleted transplantation in children. TCRdb re-called the PCR reads through MiXCR, storing one row per CDR3 protein. This sample has more than 15,000 distinct CDR3 sequences; about 8% occur once, and the top ten carry just over 35%. Material: PBMCs, mostly from graft donor cells, obtained 60 days after TCRalphabeta/CD19-depleted stem cell transplant. Source of these receptors: a boy under three years old who had a stem cell transplant for Wiskott-Aldrich syndrome, so the T cells may come from the graft donor. CDR3s include the opening cysteine and the closing phenylalanine or tryptophan. Each record gives: V gene, clone size, D gene, J gene, CDR3 protein, CDR3 DNA. D genes are given only for firm matches. Clone size is given as once, few or many counts, or a class when the clone is expanded.

TRBV3-1	many	TRBD1	TRBJ1-1	CASSRRTGNTEAFF	TGTGCCAGCAGCCGCCGGACAGGGAACACTGAAGCTTTCTTT
TRBV2	few	NA	TRBJ1-5	CASRATVSNQPQHF	TGTGCCAGCAGGGCTACAGTGAGCAATCAGCCCCAGCATTTT
TRBV7-3	many	TRBD2	TRBJ2-3	CASSSLAGQADTQYF	TGTGCCAGCAGCTCACTAGCGGGACAGGCGGATACGCAGTATTTT
TRBV24-1	few	NA	TRBJ1-1	CATSDPLTRDTEAFF	TGTGCCACCAGTGACCCCCTCACGAGGGACACTGAAGCTTTCTTT
TRBV3-1	many	NA	TRBJ1-5	CASSQEYNQPQHF	TGTGCCAGCAGCCAAGAATATAATCAGCCCCAGCATTTT
TRBV3-1	many	NA	TRBJ2-7	CASSHGQNEQYF	TGTGCCAGCAGCCACGGACAGAACGAGCAGTACTTC
TRBV27	many	NA	TRBJ2-7	CASSLSVGGFTYEQYF	TGTGCCAGCAGTCTCTCCGTGGGCGGTTTTACCTACGAGCAGTACTTC
TRBV30	few	TRBD1	TRBJ1-1	CAWSPNRGWNTEAFF	TGTGCCTGGAGTCCTAACAGGGGGTGGAACACTGAAGCTTTCTTT
TRBV4-1	many	NA	TRBJ1-4	CASSQGGTVFNEKLFF	TGCGCCAGCAGCCAAGGAGGGACGGTTTTTAATGAAAAACTGTTTTTT
TRBV6-1	many	TRBD1	TRBJ1-5	CASSEAPTGFQPQHF	TGTGCCAGCAGTGAAGCCCCGACAGGGTTTCAGCCCCAGCATTTT
TRBV10-2	few	NA	TRBJ1-3	CASTLSGTGGNTIYF	TGCGCCAGCACCCTCTCGGGGACGGGTGGAAACACCATATATTTT
TRBV12-3/TRBV12-4	few	NA	TRBJ1-6	CASSLVGDSPLHF	TGTGCCAGCAGTTTAGTAGGGGACTCACCCCTCCACTTT